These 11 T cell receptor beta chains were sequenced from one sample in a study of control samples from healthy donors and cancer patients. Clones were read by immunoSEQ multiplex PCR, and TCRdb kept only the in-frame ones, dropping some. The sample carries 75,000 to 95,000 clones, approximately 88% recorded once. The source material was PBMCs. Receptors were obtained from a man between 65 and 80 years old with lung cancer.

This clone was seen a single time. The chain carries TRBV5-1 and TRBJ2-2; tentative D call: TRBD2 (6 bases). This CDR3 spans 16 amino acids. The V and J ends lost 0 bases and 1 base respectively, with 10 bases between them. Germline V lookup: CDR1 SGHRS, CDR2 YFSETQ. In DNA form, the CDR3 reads TGCGCCAGCAGCTTGGCCCTGGGGGGGAACACCGGGGAGCTGTTTTTT. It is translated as CASSLALGGNTGELFF. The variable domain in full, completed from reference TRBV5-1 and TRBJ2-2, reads KAGVTQTPRYLIKTRGQQVTLSCSPISGHRSVSWYQQTPGQGLQFLFEYFSETQRNKGNFPGRFSGRQFSNSRSEMNVSTLELGDSALYLCASSLALGGNTGELFFGEGSRLTVL.

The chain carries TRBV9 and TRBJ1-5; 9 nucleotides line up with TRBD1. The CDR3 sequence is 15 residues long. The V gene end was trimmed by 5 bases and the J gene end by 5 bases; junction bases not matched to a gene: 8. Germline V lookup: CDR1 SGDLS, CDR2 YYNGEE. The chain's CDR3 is CASSPGTGNYQPQHF. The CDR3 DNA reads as TGTGCCAGCAGTCCCGGGACAGGGAATTATCAGCCCCAGCATTTT.

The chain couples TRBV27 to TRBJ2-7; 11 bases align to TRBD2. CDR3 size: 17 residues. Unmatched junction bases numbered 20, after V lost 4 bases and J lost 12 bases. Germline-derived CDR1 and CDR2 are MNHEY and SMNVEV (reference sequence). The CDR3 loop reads CASSSPGASGGQAQRYF. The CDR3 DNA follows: TGTGCCAGCAGTTCCCCCGGGGCTAGCGGGGGGCAGGCACAGAGGTACTTC.

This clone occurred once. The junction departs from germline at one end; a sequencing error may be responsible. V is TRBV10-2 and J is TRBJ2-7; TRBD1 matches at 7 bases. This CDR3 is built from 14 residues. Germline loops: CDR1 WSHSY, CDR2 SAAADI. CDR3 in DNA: TGCGCCAGCAGCGACAGGGTTGGGTCCTACAAGCAGTACTTC. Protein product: CASSDRVGSYKQYF.

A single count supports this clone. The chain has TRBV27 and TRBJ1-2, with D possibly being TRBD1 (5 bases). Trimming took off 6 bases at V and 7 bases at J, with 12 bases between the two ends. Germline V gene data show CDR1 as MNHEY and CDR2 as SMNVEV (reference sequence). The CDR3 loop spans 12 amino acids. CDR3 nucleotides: TGTGCCAGCAGGCCGAACCAGGGTGGCTACACCTTC. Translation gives CASRPNQGGYTF.

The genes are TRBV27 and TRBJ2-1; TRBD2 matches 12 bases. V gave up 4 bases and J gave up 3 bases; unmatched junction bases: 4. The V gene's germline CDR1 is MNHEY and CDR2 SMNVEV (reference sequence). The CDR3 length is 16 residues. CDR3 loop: CASSSETSGGYNEQFF. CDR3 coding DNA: TGTGCCAGCAGTTCTGAGACTAGCGGGGGCTACAATGAGCAGTTCTTC.

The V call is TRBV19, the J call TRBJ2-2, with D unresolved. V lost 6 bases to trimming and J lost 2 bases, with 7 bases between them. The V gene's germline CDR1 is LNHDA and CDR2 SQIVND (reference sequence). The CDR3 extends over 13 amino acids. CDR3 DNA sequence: TGTGCCAGTAGGGAAAGAAACACCGGGGAGCTGTTTTTT. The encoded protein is CASRERNTGELFF.

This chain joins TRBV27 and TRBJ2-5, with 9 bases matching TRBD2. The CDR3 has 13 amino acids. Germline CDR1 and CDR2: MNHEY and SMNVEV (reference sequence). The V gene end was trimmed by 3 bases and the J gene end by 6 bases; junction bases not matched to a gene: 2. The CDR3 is CASSLAGGKTQYF. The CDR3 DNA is TGTGCCAGCAGTTTGGCGGGAGGGAAGACCCAGTACTTC.

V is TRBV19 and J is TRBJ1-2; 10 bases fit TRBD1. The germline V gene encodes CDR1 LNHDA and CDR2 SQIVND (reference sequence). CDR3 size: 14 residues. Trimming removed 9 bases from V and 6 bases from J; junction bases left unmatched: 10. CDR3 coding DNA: TGTGCCAGCATGAGGGACAGGGGAACTCATGGCTACACCTTC. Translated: CASMRDRGTHGYTF.

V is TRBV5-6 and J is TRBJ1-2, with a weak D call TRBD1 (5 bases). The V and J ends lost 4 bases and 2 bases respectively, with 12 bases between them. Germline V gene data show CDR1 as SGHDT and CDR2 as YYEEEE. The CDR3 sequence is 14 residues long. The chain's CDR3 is CASSADRGNYGYTF. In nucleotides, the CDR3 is TGTGCCAGCAGCGCAGACAGAGGCAACTATGGCTACACCTTC.

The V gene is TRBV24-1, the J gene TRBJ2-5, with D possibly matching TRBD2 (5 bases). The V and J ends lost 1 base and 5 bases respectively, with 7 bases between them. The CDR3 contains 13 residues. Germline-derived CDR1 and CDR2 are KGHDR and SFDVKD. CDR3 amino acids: CATSDFGGETQYF. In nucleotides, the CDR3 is TGTGCCACCAGTGATTTTGGCGGGGAGACCCAGTACTTC.